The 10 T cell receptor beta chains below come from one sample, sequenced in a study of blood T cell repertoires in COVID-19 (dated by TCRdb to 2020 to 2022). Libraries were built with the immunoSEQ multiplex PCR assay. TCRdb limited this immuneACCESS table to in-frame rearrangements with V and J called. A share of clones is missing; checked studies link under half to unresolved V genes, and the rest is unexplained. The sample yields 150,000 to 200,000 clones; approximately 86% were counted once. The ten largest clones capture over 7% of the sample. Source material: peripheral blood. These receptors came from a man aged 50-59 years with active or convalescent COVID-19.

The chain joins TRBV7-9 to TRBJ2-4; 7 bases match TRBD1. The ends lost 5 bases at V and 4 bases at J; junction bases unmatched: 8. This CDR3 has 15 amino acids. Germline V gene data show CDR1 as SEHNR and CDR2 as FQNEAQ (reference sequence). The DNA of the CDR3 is TGTGCCAGCAGCATCGGGACAGATCTAAAAAACATTCAGTACTTC. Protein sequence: CASSIGTDLKNIQYF.

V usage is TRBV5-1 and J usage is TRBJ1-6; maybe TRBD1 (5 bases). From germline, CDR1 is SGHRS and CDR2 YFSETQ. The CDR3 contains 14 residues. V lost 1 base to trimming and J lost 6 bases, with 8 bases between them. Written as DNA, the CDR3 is TGCGCCAGCAGCTTGACAGGTCCTAATTCACCCCTCCACTTT. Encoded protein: CASSLTGPNSPLHF.

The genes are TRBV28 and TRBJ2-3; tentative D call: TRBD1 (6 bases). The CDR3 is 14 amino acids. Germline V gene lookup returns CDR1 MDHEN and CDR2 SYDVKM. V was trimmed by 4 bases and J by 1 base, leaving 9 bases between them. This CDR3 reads CASSSRTGTDTQYF. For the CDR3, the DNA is TGTGCCAGCAGTTCTCGGACAGGCACAGATACGCAGTATTTT. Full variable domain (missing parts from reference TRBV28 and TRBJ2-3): DVKVTQSSRYLVKRTGEKVFLECVQDMDHENMFWYRQDPGLGLRLIYFSYDVKMKEKGDIPEGYSVSREKKERFSLILESASTNQTSMYLCASSSRTGTDTQYFGPGTRLTVL.

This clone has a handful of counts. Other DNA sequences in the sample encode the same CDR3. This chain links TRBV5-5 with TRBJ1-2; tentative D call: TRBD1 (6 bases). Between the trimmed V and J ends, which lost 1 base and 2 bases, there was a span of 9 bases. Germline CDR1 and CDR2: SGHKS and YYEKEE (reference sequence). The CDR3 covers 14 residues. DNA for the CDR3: TGTGCCAGCAGCTTGACAGGGTCGAACTATGGCTACACCTTC. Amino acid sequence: CASSLTGSNYGYTF.

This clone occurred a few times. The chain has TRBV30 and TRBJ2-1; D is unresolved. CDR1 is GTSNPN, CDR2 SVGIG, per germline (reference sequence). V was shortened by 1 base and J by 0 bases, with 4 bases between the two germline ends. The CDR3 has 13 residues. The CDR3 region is CAWSDSSYNEQFF. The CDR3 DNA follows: TGTGCCTGGAGTGATAGCTCCTACAATGAGCAGTTCTTC.

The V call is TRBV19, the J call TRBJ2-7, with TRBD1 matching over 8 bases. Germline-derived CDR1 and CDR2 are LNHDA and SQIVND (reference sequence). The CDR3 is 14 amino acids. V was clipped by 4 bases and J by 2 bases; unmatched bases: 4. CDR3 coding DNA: TGTGCCAGTAGTAGGACAGGGTGGGCCTACGAGCAGTACTTC. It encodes CASSRTGWAYEQYF.

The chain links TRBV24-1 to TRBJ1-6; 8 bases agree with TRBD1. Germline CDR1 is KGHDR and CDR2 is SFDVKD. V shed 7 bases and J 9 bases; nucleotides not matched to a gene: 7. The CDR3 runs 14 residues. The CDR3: CATSETGVGSPLHF. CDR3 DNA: TGTGCCACCAGCGAGACAGGGGTTGGTTCACCCCTCCACTTT.

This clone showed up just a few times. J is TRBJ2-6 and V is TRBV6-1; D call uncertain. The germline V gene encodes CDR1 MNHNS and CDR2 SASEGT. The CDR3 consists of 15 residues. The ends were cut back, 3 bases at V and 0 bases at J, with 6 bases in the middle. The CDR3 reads CASSDSHSGANVLTF. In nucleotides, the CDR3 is TGTGCCAGCAGTGACAGTCACTCTGGGGCCAACGTCCTGACTTTC.

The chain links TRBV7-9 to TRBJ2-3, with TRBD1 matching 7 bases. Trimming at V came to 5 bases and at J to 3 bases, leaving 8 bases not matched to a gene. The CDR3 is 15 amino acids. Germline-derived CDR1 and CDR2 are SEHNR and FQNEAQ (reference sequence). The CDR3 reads CASSEQGIRTDTQYF. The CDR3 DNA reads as TGTGCCAGCAGCGAACAGGGGATTAGGACAGATACGCAGTATTTT.

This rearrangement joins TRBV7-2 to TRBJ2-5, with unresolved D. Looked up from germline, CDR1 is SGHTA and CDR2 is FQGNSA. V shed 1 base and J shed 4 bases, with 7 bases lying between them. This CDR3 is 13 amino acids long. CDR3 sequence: CASSLGGRETQYF. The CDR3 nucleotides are TGTGCCAGCAGCTTAGGAGGTAGAGAGACCCAGTACTTC.